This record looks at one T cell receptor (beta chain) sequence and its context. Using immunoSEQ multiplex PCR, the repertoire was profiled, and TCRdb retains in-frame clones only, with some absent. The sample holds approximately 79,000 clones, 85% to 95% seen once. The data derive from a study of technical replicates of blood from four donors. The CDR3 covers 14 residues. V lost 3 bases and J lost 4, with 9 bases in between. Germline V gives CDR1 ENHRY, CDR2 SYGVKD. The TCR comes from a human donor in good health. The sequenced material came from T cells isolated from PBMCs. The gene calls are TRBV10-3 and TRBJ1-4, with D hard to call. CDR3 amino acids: CAISEMGDNEKLFF. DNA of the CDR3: TGTGCCATCAGTGAAATGGGAGATAATGAAAAACTGTTTTTT.